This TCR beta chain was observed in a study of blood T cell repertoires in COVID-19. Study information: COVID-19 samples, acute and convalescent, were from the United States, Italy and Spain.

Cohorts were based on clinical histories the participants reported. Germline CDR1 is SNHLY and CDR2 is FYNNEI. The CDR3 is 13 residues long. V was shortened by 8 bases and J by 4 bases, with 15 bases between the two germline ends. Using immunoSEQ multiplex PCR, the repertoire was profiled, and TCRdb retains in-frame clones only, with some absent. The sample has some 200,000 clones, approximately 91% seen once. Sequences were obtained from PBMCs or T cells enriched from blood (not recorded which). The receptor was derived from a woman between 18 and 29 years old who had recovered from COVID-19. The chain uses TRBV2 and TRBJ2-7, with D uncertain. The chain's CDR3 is CASVSGSWYEQYF. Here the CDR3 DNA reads TGTGCCAGCGTTTCGGGTTCGTGGTACGAGCAGTACTTC.